Presented here are 25 T cell receptor beta chains from one specimen sequenced in a study of cytomegalovirus exposure and HLA in healthy donors. PCR amplification relied on 60 Vbeta primers (plus 13 Jbeta primers). The protocol was immunoSEQ multiplex PCR, while the TCRdb copy is restricted to in-frame clones and leaves out a portion. The repertoire has fewer than 140,000 clones, roughly four fifths of them found once; the top ten carry under 6.5%. What was sequenced was PBMCs. These receptors were collected from a woman aged 50 to 60 in good health and CMV-seropositive.

This clone turned up a few times. CDR3: CASSWGTGSDGELFF. The CDR3 DNA sequence: TGTGCCAGCAGTTGGGGGACAGGGAGCGACGGGGAGCTGTTTTTT. V is TRBV6-6 and J is TRBJ2-2, with 9 bases fitting TRBD1. Germline CDR1 MNHNY, CDR2 SVGAGI (reference sequence). CDR3 length: 15 residues. The junction had 7 bases not matched to a gene; V was cut back by 4 bases and J by 7 bases.

The rearrangement uses TRBV5-1 and TRBJ1-3; D is uncertain. The CDR3 consists of 15 residues. CDR1 is SGHRS, CDR2 YFSETQ, per germline. The V and J ends lost 0 bases and 2 bases respectively, with 9 bases between them. The CDR3, as DNA: TGCGCCAGCAGCTTGGCCGGGATGGCTGGAAACACCATATATTTT. Translating gives CASSLAGMAGNTIYF.

CDR3 nucleotide sequence: TGTGCCAGCAGCTTAGCCGTGGGGACAGGGAGTGAGCCCCAGCATTTT. Its protein product is CASSLAVGTGSEPQHF. V usage is TRBV7-9 and J usage is TRBJ1-5; 9 bases are a match to TRBD1. The germline V gene has CDR1 SEHNR and CDR2 FQNEAQ (reference sequence). This CDR3 has 16 amino acids. J lost 8 bases, V lost 0 bases, and 8 bases had no gene match.

The CDR3 is CASSLLGQSREAFF. The CDR3 coding sequence is TGTGCCAGCAGCCTCTTGGGACAGAGCCGTGAAGCTTTCTTT. V and J are TRBV7-9 and TRBJ1-1; TRBD1 matches at 7 bases. Germline V gives CDR1 SEHNR, CDR2 FQNEAQ (reference sequence). Trimming removed 5 bases from V and 7 bases from J; junction bases left unmatched: 10. The CDR3 consists of 14 residues.

The chain combines TRBV6-1 with TRBJ1-2, with D possibly matching TRBD1 (6 bases). Germline loops: CDR1 MNHNS, CDR2 SASEGT. With 4 bases removed from V and 0 bases from J, the gap between germline ends came to 12 bases. There are 15 residues in the CDR3. CDR3 DNA sequence: TGTGCCAGCAGTGGAGAGTCAGGGGCTAACTATGGCTACACCTTC. This translates into CASSGESGANYGYTF.

The chain carries TRBV2 and TRBJ1-5; TRBD1 matches at 7 bases. CDR1 is SNHLY, CDR2 FYNNEI, per germline. V trimming: 4 bases; J trimming: 1 base; junction bases outside the gene matches: 4. The CDR3 length is 15 residues. As DNA, the CDR3 is TGTGCCAGCAGTGGAGCACAGGGGAGCAATCAGCCCCAGCATTTT. Its translation is CASSGAQGSNQPQHF.

The J gene is TRBJ2-3, the V gene TRBV7-3; TRBD2 agrees at 15 bases. Germline values: CDR1 SGHTA, CDR2 FQGTGA. Trimming took 5 bases from V and 4 from J; bases not matched to a gene: 7. The CDR3 consists of 17 residues. The CDR3 protein is CASSPTGTSGGPDTQYF. The DNA of the CDR3 is TGTGCCAGCAGCCCGACGGGGACTAGCGGGGGGCCAGATACGCAGTATTTT.

The gene calls are TRBV6-1 and TRBJ1-2; D not certain. In germline, CDR1 is MNHNS, CDR2 SASEGT. V was cut by 2 bases and J by 8 bases, with 12 bases left in between. The CDR3 runs 13 residues. CDR3 amino acids: CASSEQSPVGYTF. For the CDR3, the DNA is TGTGCCAGCAGTGAACAATCACCGGTCGGCTACACCTTC.

The chain is built from TRBV7-9 and TRBJ1-5; 8 bases map to TRBD1. The germline V gene has CDR1 SEHNR and CDR2 FQNEAQ (reference sequence). The CDR3 sequence is 17 residues long. The ends lost 1 base at V and 2 bases at J; junction bases unmatched: 7. This chain's CDR3 is CASSLGSGGRGNQPQHF. CDR3 nucleotide sequence: TGTGCCAGCAGCTTAGGCTCAGGGGGCCGTGGCAATCAGCCCCAGCATTTT.

The V gene is TRBV6-5, the J gene TRBJ2-7, with 11 bases aligning to TRBD1. The CDR3 totals 15 residues. CDR1 MNHEY and CDR2 SVGAGI come from the germline V gene. V shed 5 bases, J shed 0 bases, and the junction held 3 bases outside the gene matches. Here the CDR3 reads CASSQGTGGSYEQYF. The CDR3 DNA is TGTGCCAGCAGTCAAGGGACAGGGGGCTCCTACGAGCAGTACTTC.

The rearrangement uses TRBV14 and TRBJ2-3; TRBD2 matches at 11 bases. Losses at the gene ends were 1 base for V and 2 bases for J; bases not matched to a gene: 8. The CDR3 spans 18 residues. Germline V gives CDR1 SGHDN, CDR2 FVKESK. The CDR3 sequence: CASSQAGALAGATDTQYF. The CDR3 bases are TGTGCCAGCAGCCAAGCCGGGGCACTAGCGGGGGCCACAGATACGCAGTATTTT.

This chain connects TRBV5-1 to TRBJ2-2, with 7 bases identical to TRBD1. The CDR3 runs to 14 residues. Trimming took 3 bases from V and 3 from J; bases not matched to a gene: 2. CDR1 is SGHRS, CDR2 YFSETQ, per germline. CDR3: CASSSGQYTGELFF. The CDR3 nucleotides are TGCGCCAGCAGCTCGGGACAGTACACCGGGGAGCTGTTTTTT. Full variable domain (outside the CDR3, taken from reference TRBV5-1 and TRBJ2-2): KAGVTQTPRYLIKTRGQQVTLSCSPISGHRSVSWYQQTPGQGLQFLFEYFSETQRNKGNFPGRFSGRQFSNSRSEMNVSTLELGDSALYLCASSSGQYTGELFFGEGSRLTVL.

This clone has more than one count but fewer than ten. The chain couples TRBV6-1 to TRBJ1-1; tentatively, D is TRBD1 (6 bases). Germline assignment: CDR1 MNHNS and CDR2 SASEGT. V shed 6 bases and J shed 1 base, with 12 bases lying between them. The CDR3 is 14 amino acids. This CDR3 reads CASRGGQSNTEAFF. DNA for the CDR3: TGTGCCAGCAGAGGAGGACAGTCGAACACTGAAGCTTTCTTT.

In this sample, this clone turned up a few times. The rearrangement links TRBV29-1 to TRBJ2-5, with 9 nucleotides matching TRBD1. Germline trimming cut 4 bases from V and 5 bases from J; bases unmatched to any gene: 11. The CDR3 sequence is 15 residues long. Germline V gives CDR1 SQVTM, CDR2 ANQGSEA. The CDR3 sequence is CSVVPGQGIVETQYF. The DNA for the CDR3 is TGCAGCGTTGTACCGGGACAGGGTATAGTTGAGACCCAGTACTTC. Filled out from reference TRBV29-1 and TRBJ2-5, the complete variable domain reads SAVISQKPSRDICQRGTSLTIQCQVDSQVTMMFWYRQQPGQSLTLIATANQGSEATYESGFVIDKFPISRPNLTFSTLTVSNMSPEDSSIYLCSVVPGQGIVETQYFGPGTRLLVL.

The J gene is TRBJ1-1, the V gene TRBV19; D is undetermined. Germline V CDR1 and CDR2: LNHDA, SQIVND (reference sequence). The CDR3 spans 16 residues. Trimming stripped 3 bases from V and 0 bases from J, with 14 bases between. The CDR3 nucleotides are TGTGCCAGTAGTATTCGCAGGCAACCTTTGAACACTGAAGCTTTCTTT. It specifies CASSIRRQPLNTEAFF.

The CDR3 reads CASSLGTGQYGYTF. The DNA for the CDR3 is TGTGCCAGCAGCTTAGGGACAGGACAATATGGCTACACCTTC. The J gene is TRBJ1-2, the V gene TRBV7-2; 7 bases are a match to TRBD1. The CDR3 is made up of 14 amino acids. Looked up from germline, CDR1 is SGHTA and CDR2 is FQGNSA. V was pared by 1 base and J by 5 bases, with 4 bases of the junction left unmatched.

The V and J genes are TRBV7-3 and TRBJ2-1, with 9 bases matching TRBD2. The CDR3 extends over 15 amino acids. Germline CDR1 SGHTA, CDR2 FQGTGA. V shed 3 bases, J shed 6 bases, and the junction held 6 bases outside the gene matches. The CDR3 DNA sequence: TGTGCCAGCAGCTTCGCGGGGGGGCGCACCAATGAGCAGTTCTTC. This encodes CASSFAGGRTNEQFF.

This chain joins TRBV7-8 and TRBJ2-3; 11 bases line up with TRBD2. There are 18 residues in the CDR3. Germline V gene lookup returns CDR1 SGHVS and CDR2 FQNEAQ. J lost 6 bases, V lost 5 bases, and 16 bases had no gene match. In nucleotides, the CDR3 is TGTGCCAGCAGCCCCCATACGACTAGCGGGGTTATCATCGATACGCAGTATTTT. Amino acid sequence: CASSPHTTSGVIIDTQYF.

The chain joins TRBV9 to TRBJ2-3; D is perhaps TRBD2 (5 bases). V lost 0 bases to trimming and J lost 1 base, with 12 bases between them. There are 16 residues in the CDR3. The germline V gene encodes CDR1 SGDLS and CDR2 YYNGEE. CDR3 in DNA: TGTGCCAGCAGCGTAGAAGCAGCGGCCCGCACAGATACGCAGTATTTT. Residues: CASSVEAAARTDTQYF.

V usage is TRBV7-9 and J usage is TRBJ1-2; 7 bases agree with TRBD1. V dropped 4 bases and J dropped 2; count of bases not matched to a gene: 7. Per the germline V gene, CDR1 is SEHNR and CDR2 is FQNEAQ (reference sequence). The CDR3 is made up of 15 amino acids. CDR3 residues: CASSSPVQGNYGYTF. The CDR3 DNA reads TGTGCCAGCAGCTCCCCGGTACAGGGGAACTATGGCTACACCTTC.

The chain is built from TRBV4-2 and TRBJ1-1; weak D call: TRBD1 (5 bases). Per the germline V gene, CDR1 is LGHNA and CDR2 is YNFKEQ. There are 17 residues in the CDR3. V was clipped by 0 bases and J by 0 bases, with 14 bases between them. CDR3 amino acids: CASSQDQGGPMNTEAFF. As DNA, the CDR3 is TGTGCCAGCAGCCAAGATCAGGGAGGGCCCATGAACACTGAAGCTTTCTTT.

The chain links TRBV4-1 to TRBJ2-7, with TRBD1 identical over 7 bases. Germline CDR1 is MGHRA and CDR2 is YSYEKL. This CDR3 is built from 14 residues. Unmatched junction bases numbered 4, after V lost 0 bases and J lost 5 bases. The CDR3 nucleotides read TGCGCCAGCAGCCAAGATGAGGGGGCGGACGAGCAGTACTTC. It yields the protein CASSQDEGADEQYF.

The chain has TRBV7-6 and TRBJ2-1, with 7 nucleotides matching TRBD2. The CDR3 is 16 amino acids. Per germline, CDR1 SGHVS and CDR2 FNYEAQ. The V gene end was trimmed by 5 bases and the J gene end by 4 bases; junction bases not matched to a gene: 11. CDR3 nucleotide sequence: TGTGCCAGCAGCCCGCGGCCGGGGGGAGTTTACAATGAGCAGTTCTTC. Encoded protein: CASSPRPGGVYNEQFF.

The V and J genes are TRBV7-2 and TRBJ1-5, with a weak D call TRBD1 (5 bases). Germline V gives CDR1 SGHTA, CDR2 FQGNSA. V was clipped by 4 bases and J by 5 bases, with 24 bases between them. The CDR3 spans 18 residues. This CDR3 is CASSSKLLTVTRDQPQHF. The CDR3 DNA reads as TGTGCCAGCAGCTCTAAACTCCTGACAGTTACTCGAGATCAGCCCCAGCATTTT.

The gene calls are TRBV9 and TRBJ2-7, with 7 bases identical to TRBD1. CDR1 is SGDLS, CDR2 YYNGEE, per germline. The CDR3 is made up of 14 amino acids. V shed 0 bases and J 7 bases; nucleotides not matched to a gene: 7. DNA for the CDR3: TGTGCCAGCAGCGTAGGGGCATCCAGGGGGGAGCAGTACTTC. Encoded protein: CASSVGASRGEQYF.